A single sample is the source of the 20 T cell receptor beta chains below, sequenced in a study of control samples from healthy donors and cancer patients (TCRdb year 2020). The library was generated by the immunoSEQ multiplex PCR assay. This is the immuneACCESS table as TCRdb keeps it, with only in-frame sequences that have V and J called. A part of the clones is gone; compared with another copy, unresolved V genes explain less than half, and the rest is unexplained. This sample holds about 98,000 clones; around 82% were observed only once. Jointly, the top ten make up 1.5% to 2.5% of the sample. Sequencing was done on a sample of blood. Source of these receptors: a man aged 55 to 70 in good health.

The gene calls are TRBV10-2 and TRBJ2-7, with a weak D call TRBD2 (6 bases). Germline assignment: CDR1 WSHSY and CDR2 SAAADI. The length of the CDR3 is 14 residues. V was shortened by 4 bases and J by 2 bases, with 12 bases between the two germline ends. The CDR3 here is CASSGGGTPYEQYF. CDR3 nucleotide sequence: TGCGCCAGCAGTGGGGGAGGAACCCCCTACGAGCAGTACTTC.

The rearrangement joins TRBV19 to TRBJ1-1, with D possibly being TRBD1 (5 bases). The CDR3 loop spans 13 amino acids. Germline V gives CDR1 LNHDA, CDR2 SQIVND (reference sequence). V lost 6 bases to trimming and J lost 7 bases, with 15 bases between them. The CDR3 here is CASRGAGQYEAFF. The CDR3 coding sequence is TGTGCCAGTAGAGGGGCAGGGCAATATGAAGCTTTCTTT.

The CDR3 region is CASSVGRGVSNEQFF. The CDR3 coding sequence is TGTGCCAGCAGCGTAGGCAGGGGGGTTAGCAATGAGCAGTTCTTC. The chain joins TRBV9 to TRBJ2-1; weak D call: TRBD1 (7 bases). The ends were cut back, 0 bases at V and 6 bases at J, with 13 bases in the middle. The CDR3 is 15 amino acids. Germline values: CDR1 SGDLS, CDR2 YYNGEE.

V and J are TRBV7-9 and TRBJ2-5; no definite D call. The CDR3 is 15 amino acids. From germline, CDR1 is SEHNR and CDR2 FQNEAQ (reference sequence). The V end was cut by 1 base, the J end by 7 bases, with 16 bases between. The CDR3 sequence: CASSLEGPELGTQYF. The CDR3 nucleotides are TGTGCCAGCAGCTTAGAGGGCCCAGAGTTAGGGACCCAGTACTTC. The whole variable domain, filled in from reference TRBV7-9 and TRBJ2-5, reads DTGVSQNPRHKITKRGQNVTFRCDPISEHNRLYWYRQTLGQGPEFLTYFQNEAQLEKSRLLSDRFSAERPKGSFSTLEIQRTEQGDSAMYLCASSLEGPELGTQYFGPGTRLLVL.

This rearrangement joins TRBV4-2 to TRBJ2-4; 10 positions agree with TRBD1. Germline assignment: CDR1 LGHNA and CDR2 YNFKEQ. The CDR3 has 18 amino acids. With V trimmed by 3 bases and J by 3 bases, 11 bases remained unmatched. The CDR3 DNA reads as TGTGCCAGCAGCCAGGCCCTGGGACAGGGGCTAAGCAAAAACATTCAGTACTTC. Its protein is CASSQALGQGLSKNIQYF.

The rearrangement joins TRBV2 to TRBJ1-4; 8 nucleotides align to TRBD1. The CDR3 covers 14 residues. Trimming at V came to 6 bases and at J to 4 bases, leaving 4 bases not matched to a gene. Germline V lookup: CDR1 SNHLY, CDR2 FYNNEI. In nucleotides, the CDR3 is TGTGCCAGCAGCCAGGACAGGGATAATGAAAAACTGTTTTTT. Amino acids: CASSQDRDNEKLFF.

CDR3 bases: TGTGCCAGCAGTCCCACGACAGGGGGCGGACAGCCCCAGCATTTT. It specifies CASSPTTGGGQPQHF. The rearrangement joins TRBV6-6 to TRBJ1-5; 10 bases map to TRBD1. V was clipped by 5 bases and J by 7 bases; unmatched bases: 8. Germline V CDR1 and CDR2: MNHNY, SVGAGI (reference sequence). The CDR3 consists of 15 residues.

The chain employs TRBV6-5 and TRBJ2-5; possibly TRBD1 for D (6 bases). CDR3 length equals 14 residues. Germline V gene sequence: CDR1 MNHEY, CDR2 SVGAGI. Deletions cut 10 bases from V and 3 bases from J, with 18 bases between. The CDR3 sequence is CAIPFTTGEETQYF. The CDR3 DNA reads TGTGCCATTCCATTCACGACAGGAGAAGAGACCCAGTACTTC.

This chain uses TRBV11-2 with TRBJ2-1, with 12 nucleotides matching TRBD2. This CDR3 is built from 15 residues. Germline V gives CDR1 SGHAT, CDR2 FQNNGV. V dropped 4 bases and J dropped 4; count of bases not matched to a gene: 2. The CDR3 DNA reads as TGTGCCAGCAGCTCTGGACTAGCGGGATACAATGAGCAGTTCTTC. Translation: CASSSGLAGYNEQFF.

Here the CDR3 reads CASSLDTNTGELFF. For the CDR3, the DNA is TGTGCCAGCAGTCTAGACACTAACACCGGGGAGCTGTTTTTT. This sequence joins TRBV2 and TRBJ2-2; the D is unclear. The CDR3 loop spans 14 amino acids. V gave up 5 bases and J gave up 2 bases, with 9 bases separating them. Germline CDR1 SNHLY, CDR2 FYNNEI.

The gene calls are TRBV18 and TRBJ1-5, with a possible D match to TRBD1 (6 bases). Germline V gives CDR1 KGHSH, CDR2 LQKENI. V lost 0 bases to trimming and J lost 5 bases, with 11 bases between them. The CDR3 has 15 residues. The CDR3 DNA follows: TGTGCCAGCTCACCACCGAATGAGGGGGATCAGCCCCAGCATTTT. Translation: CASSPPNEGDQPQHF.

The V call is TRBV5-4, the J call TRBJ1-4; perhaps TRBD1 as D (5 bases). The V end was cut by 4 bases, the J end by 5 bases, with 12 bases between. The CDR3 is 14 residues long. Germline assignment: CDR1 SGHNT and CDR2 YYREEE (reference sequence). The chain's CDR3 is CASSARGVNEKLFF. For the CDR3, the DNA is TGTGCCAGCAGCGCCCGAGGGGTCAATGAAAAACTGTTTTTT.

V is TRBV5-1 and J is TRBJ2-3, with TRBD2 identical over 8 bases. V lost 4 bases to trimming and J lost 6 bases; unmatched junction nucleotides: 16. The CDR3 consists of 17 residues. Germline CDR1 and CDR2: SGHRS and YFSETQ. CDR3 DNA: TGCGCCAGCAGCACCGTCTTGCGGGGTAGCGGGACGGATACGCAGTATTTT. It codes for CASSTVLRGSGTDTQYF.

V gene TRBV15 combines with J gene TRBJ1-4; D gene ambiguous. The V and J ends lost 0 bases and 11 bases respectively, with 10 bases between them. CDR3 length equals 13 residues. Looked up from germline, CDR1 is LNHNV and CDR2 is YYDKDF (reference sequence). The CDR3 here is CATSRDIVAKLFF. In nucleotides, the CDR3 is TGTGCCACCAGCAGAGATATCGTCGCGAAACTGTTTTTT.

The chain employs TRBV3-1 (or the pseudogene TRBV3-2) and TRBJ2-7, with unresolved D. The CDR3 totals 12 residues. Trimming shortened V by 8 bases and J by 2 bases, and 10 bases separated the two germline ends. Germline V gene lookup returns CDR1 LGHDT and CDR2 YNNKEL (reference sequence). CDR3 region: CASQDNAYEQYF. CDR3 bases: TGTGCCAGCCAAGACAACGCCTACGAGCAGTACTTC.

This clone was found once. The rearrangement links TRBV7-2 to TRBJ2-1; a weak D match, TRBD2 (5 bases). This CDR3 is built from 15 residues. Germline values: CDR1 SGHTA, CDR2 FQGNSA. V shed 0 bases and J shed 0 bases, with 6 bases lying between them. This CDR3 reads CASSLAGDSYNEQFF. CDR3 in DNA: TGTGCCAGCAGCTTAGCCGGGGACTCCTACAATGAGCAGTTCTTC.

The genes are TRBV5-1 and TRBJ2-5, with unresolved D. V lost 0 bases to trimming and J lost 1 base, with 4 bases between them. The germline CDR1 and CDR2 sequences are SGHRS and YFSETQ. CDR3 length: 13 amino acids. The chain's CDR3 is CASSLGIQETQYF. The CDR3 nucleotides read TGCGCCAGCAGCTTGGGGATCCAAGAGACCCAGTACTTC. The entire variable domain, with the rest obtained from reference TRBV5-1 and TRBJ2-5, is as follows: KAGVTQTPRYLIKTRGQQVTLSCSPISGHRSVSWYQQTPGQGLQFLFEYFSETQRNKGNFPGRFSGRQFSNSRSEMNVSTLELGDSALYLCASSLGIQETQYFGPGTRLLVL.

CDR3 loop: CASSLGALANSPLHF. The CDR3 nucleotides read TGTGCCAGCAGTTTAGGGGCATTGGCGAATTCACCCCTCCACTTT. The chain combines TRBV27 with TRBJ1-6; the D gene is possibly TRBD1 (5 bases). V lost 2 bases, J lost 7 bases, and 12 bases lay in between. The CDR3 extends over 15 amino acids. Germline V gene sequence: CDR1 MNHEY, CDR2 SMNVEV (reference sequence).

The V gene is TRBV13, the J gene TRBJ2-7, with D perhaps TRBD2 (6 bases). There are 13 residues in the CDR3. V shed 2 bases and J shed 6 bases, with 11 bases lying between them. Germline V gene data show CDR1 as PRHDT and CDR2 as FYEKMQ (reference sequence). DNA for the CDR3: TGTGCCAGCAGCTTACTGACTAGTCCCGAGCAGTACTTC. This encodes CASSLLTSPEQYF.

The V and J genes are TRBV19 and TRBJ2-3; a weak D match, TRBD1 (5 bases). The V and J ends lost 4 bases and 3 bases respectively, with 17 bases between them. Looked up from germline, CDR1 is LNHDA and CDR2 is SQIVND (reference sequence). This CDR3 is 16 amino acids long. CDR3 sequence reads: CASSNPRVGGTDTQYF. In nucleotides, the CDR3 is TGTGCCAGTAGTAACCCCAGGGTCGGTGGGACAGATACGCAGTATTTT.